These 10 T cell receptor beta chains came from one sample sequenced in a study of T-cell memory formation after mild COVID-19. TCRdb reprocessed the 5' RACE reads via MiXCR and lists one record per CDR3 protein. This table holds approximately 450,000 distinct CDR3 sequences, 18% found once. Sequences were obtained from PBMCs or a T cell subset sorted from them (not recorded which). These receptors came from an adult woman who had mild COVID-19 (a few samples of this study predate the infection). Cell type and time point are not known.

This clonotype was found a few times. The chain employs TRBV30 and TRBJ2-1; no clear D. From germline, CDR1 is GTSNPN and CDR2 SVGIG (reference sequence). This CDR3 is 11 amino acids long. V lost 3 bases, J lost 5 bases, and 5 bases lay in between. The DNA of the CDR3 is TGTGCCTGGAGCGTGCACAATGAGCAGTTCTTC. Protein product: CAWSVHNEQFF.

This clonotype was recorded a few times. The chain employs TRBV7-9 and TRBJ2-1; 9 bases agree with TRBD2. Per the germline V gene, CDR1 is SEHNR and CDR2 is FQNEAQ (reference sequence). The CDR3 sequence is 15 residues long. V lost 5 bases to trimming and J lost 7 bases; unmatched junction nucleotides: 9. The CDR3 DNA follows: TGTGCCAGCAGCCCCGGGGCTAGCGGGAAAAATGAGCAGTTCTTC. Translation: CASSPGASGKNEQFF.

V gene TRBV20-1 combines with J gene TRBJ1-2, with D perhaps matching TRBD1 (6 bases). V gave up 3 bases and J gave up 8 bases, with 19 bases separating them. CDR3 length equals 14 residues. Per the germline V gene, CDR1 is DFQATT and CDR2 is SNEGSKA (reference sequence). The CDR3 here is CSARKTGRIEGYTF. In DNA form, the CDR3 reads TGCAGTGCTAGGAAGACAGGCCGGATCGAGGGCTACACCTTC.

This clonotype was seen only a few times. The chain recombines TRBV6-6 with TRBJ2-3; the D call may be TRBD1 or TRBD2 (5 bases each). This CDR3 comprises 13 residues. Germline loops: CDR1 MNHNY, CDR2 SVGAGI (reference sequence). V dropped 4 bases and J dropped 5 bases, with 10 bases sitting between them. This chain's CDR3 is CASSSRGEDTQYF. DNA for the CDR3: TGTGCCAGCAGTTCTAGGGGAGAAGATACGCAGTATTTT.

This clonotype was detected a few times. The J gene is TRBJ1-6, the V gene TRBV7-2; D possibly corresponds to TRBD1 (6 bases). The CDR3 sequence is 13 residues long. CDR1 is SGHTA, CDR2 FQGNSA, per germline. The germline V and J ends were trimmed by 7 bases and 7 bases, with 11 bases remaining between them. As DNA, the CDR3 is TGTGCCAGCACCCGACAGGAAAATTCACCCCTCCACTTT. The encoded protein is CASTRQENSPLHF.

CDR3 region: CASSEWGGRPDTQYF. The DNA of the CDR3 is TGTGCCAGCAGTGAGTGGGGGGGCCGACCAGATACGCAGTATTTT. The chain combines TRBV2 with TRBJ2-3; D possibly corresponds to TRBD2 (7 bases). The germline V and J ends were trimmed by 3 bases and 4 bases, with 14 bases remaining between them. The CDR3 consists of 15 residues. From germline, CDR1 is SNHLY and CDR2 FYNNEI. Drawing the rest from reference TRBV2 and TRBJ2-3, the complete variable domain is EPEVTQTPSHQVTQMGQEVILRCVPISNHLYFYWYRQILGQKVEFLVSFYNNEISEKSEIFDDQFSVERPDGSNFTLKIRSTKLEDSAMYFCASSEWGGRPDTQYFGPGTRLTVL.

This clonotype was counted between two and nine times. The gene calls are TRBV6-6 and TRBJ1-5; a weak D match, TRBD1 (5 bases). Germline values: CDR1 MNHNY, CDR2 SVGAGI (reference sequence). The V end was cut by 7 bases, the J end by 6 bases, with 16 bases between. CDR3 length equals 14 residues. The CDR3 here is CASTPAGGGQPQHF. CDR3 in DNA: TGTGCCAGCACCCCGGCGGGGGGAGGTCAGCCCCAGCATTTT.

The sample holds a few counts of this clonotype. At one end, the junction sequence differs from germline, possibly due to a read error. V gene TRBV4-1 combines with J gene TRBJ2-7; D call uncertain. Per the germline V gene, CDR1 is MGHRA and CDR2 is YSYEKL. CDR3 length: 13 amino acids. This chain's CDR3 is CASCQALSYEQYF. The CDR3 DNA reads as TGCGCCAGCTGCCAAGCTCTTTCCTACGAGCAGTACTTC.

The genes are TRBV11-2 and TRBJ2-1, with 12 positions matching TRBD2. Unmatched junction bases numbered 9, after V lost 5 bases and J lost 7 bases. Per germline, CDR1 SGHAT and CDR2 FQNNGV. The CDR3 covers 16 residues. CDR3 residues: CASSTTSGSFVNEQFF. The CDR3 nucleotides read TGTGCCAGCAGCACGACTAGCGGGAGTTTCGTAAATGAGCAGTTCTTC.

The V gene is TRBV6-2 or TRBV6-3, the J gene TRBJ1-1; TRBD1 might be the D (5 bases). Germline lookup yields CDR1 MNHEY and CDR2 SVGEGT. The V and J ends lost 6 bases and 3 bases respectively, with 14 bases between them. The CDR3 has 14 amino acids. This CDR3 reads CASRPWGLDTEAFF. CDR3 nucleotides: TGTGCCAGCAGGCCTTGGGGACTGGACACTGAAGCTTTCTTT.